This TCR beta chain was retrieved from a study of T cells expressing NK-cell markers. The study, taken as a whole, reports: Dominant NKG2C+ clonotypes in a handful of donors made up about 1.0-7.5% of CD8+ T cells. Also leading the CD3+CD56-NKG2C+ fraction in several donors were these clonotypes.

A word on this clonotype: Its antigen is unidentified.

Production of TCR beta cDNA relied on 5'RACE template switching with UMIs. TCRdb reprocessed the 5' RACE reads and keeps a single row for each CDR3 protein, giving no DNA. Seen in this sample are 500,000 or so distinct CDR3 sequences; the ten most common clones hold 3.5% to 4.5%. The sequence was collected from a man aged 18 to 35 in good health. Sequenced: blood T cells: a sorted CD56 or NKG2C T cell subset, CD4+ or CD8+ T cells, or bulk PBMC T cells (not recorded which).

This CDR3 is CSVEDPGSFYNEQFF. The V and J genes are TRBV29-1 and TRBJ2-1. Per the germline V gene, CDR1 is SQVTM and CDR2 is ANQGSEA. This CDR3 is built from 15 residues.